A single sample gave rise to the 22 T cell receptor beta chains below, sequenced in a study of blood T cell repertoires in COVID-19. Data came from immunoSEQ multiplex PCR; TCRdb stores just in-frame clones and leaves some out. The repertoire has 100,000 or so clones, 85% to 90% of them found once; the top ten carry under 15%. Sequencing used peripheral blood. These receptors all stem from a woman in her sixties in a cohort sampled during active or convalescent COVID-19.

This clone has only one observation. This chain links TRBV7-3 with TRBJ2-3; D remains ambiguous. Germline CDR1 is SGHTA and CDR2 is FQGTGA. CDR3 size: 11 residues. V lost 3 bases, J lost 12 bases, and 10 bases lay in between. CDR3 coding DNA: TGTGCCAGCAGCTTCAAGCGTGCACAGTATTTT. Its protein product is CASSFKRAQYF.

CDR3 protein: CATLQGNYGYTF. Written as DNA, the CDR3 is TGTGCCACCTTACAGGGTAACTATGGCTACACCTTC. This chain joins TRBV2 and TRBJ1-2; perhaps TRBD1 as D (6 bases). Trimming removed 10 bases at V and 1 base at J, with 10 bases between. Looked up from germline, CDR1 is SNHLY and CDR2 is FYNNEI. The length of the CDR3 is 12 residues.

This CDR3 reads CASSLNPAGVADTQYF. DNA for the CDR3: TGTGCCAGCAGCCTAAACCCAGCGGGAGTTGCAGATACGCAGTATTTT. The chain is built from TRBV4-2 and TRBJ2-3; 8 bases are a match to TRBD2. The V and J ends lost 4 bases and 4 bases, in that order; junction bases with no gene match: 10. This CDR3 region has 16 residues. CDR1 LGHNA and CDR2 YNFKEQ come from the germline V gene.

The CDR3: CASSLAANPSPEQYF. CDR3 DNA: TGTGCCAGCAGCTTGGCCGCTAACCCGAGTCCCGAGCAGTACTTC. The chain joins TRBV5-6 to TRBJ2-7; D is ambiguous. Germline CDR1 reads SGHDT; CDR2 reads YYEEEE. V gave up 0 bases and J gave up 6 bases, with 16 bases separating them. The CDR3 spans 15 residues.

This clone has a single count. This chain links TRBV19 with TRBJ2-2, with 7 bases matching TRBD2. The junction had 10 bases not matched to a gene; V was cut back by 0 bases and J by 3 bases. In germline, CDR1 is LNHDA, CDR2 SQIVND (reference sequence). The CDR3 is made up of 18 amino acids. The CDR3 DNA reads as TGTGCCAGTAGTATAGAGGGGCGGGGGACTAAGTACACCGGGGAGCTGTTTTTT. Residues: CASSIEGRGTKYTGELFF.

The chain couples TRBV7-9 to TRBJ1-2, with a tentative D call TRBD1 (5 bases). This CDR3 is built from 13 residues. The germline V gene has CDR1 SEHNR and CDR2 FQNEAQ (reference sequence). Trimming cost V 0 bases and J 7 bases, with 9 bases left between them. CDR3 coding DNA: TGTGCCAGCAGCTTAGCGTCGGGGGTTGGCTACACCTTC. Translating gives CASSLASGVGYTF. Filled out from reference TRBV7-9 and TRBJ1-2, the complete variable domain reads DTGVSQNPRHKITKRGQNVTFRCDPISEHNRLYWYRQTLGQGPEFLTYFQNEAQLEKSRLLSDRFSAERPKGSFSTLEIQRTEQGDSAMYLCASSLASGVGYTFGSGTRLTVV.

The rearrangement uses TRBV9 and TRBJ1-3; 8 nucleotides agree with TRBD1. Germline V CDR1 and CDR2: SGDLS, YYNGEE. This CDR3 is built from 15 residues. Trimming cost V 5 bases and J 3 bases; bases outside gene matches: 7. CDR3 DNA: TGTGCCAGCAGTGATACCGGGACAGGTGGAAACACCATATATTTT. It is translated as CASSDTGTGGNTIYF. Drawing the rest from reference TRBV9 and TRBJ1-3, the complete variable domain is DSGVTQTPKHLITATGQRVTLRCSPRSGDLSVYWYQQSLDQGLQFLIQYYNGEERAKGNILERFSAQQFPDLHSELNLSSLELGDSALYFCASSDTGTGGNTIYFGEGSWLTVV.

The chain couples TRBV7-2 to TRBJ2-5, with 15 positions matching TRBD2. The CDR3 extends over 16 amino acids. Per germline, CDR1 SGHTA and CDR2 FQGNSA. Germline trimming cut 6 bases from V and 4 bases from J; bases unmatched to any gene: 6. The CDR3 region is CASSLGTSGGIETQYF. In DNA, the CDR3 is TGTGCCAGCAGTCTAGGGACTAGCGGGGGGATAGAGACCCAGTACTTC.

The CDR3 reads CASSQSRDRGQPQHF. CDR3 bases: TGCGCCAGCAGTCAATCCCGGGACAGGGGTCAGCCCCAGCATTTT. The chain is built from TRBV23-1 and TRBJ1-5; 10 nucleotides agree with TRBD1. TRBV23-1 is recorded as an ORF, its role being uncertain. Trimming removed 0 bases from V and 6 bases from J; junction bases left unmatched: 2. The CDR3 extends over 15 amino acids.

V and J are TRBV27 and TRBJ2-3, with D possibly TRBD2 on 6 matching bases. The CDR3 runs to 16 residues. The germline CDR1 and CDR2 sequences are MNHEY and SMNVEV (reference sequence). V gave up 5 bases and J gave up 1 base, with 16 bases separating them. This CDR3 reads CASSPRRLVRTDTQYF. CDR3 DNA sequence: TGTGCCAGCAGTCCCCGAAGACTAGTACGCACAGATACGCAGTATTTT.

This clone showed up just a few times. V is TRBV10-3 and J is TRBJ2-3; D gene ambiguous. The CDR3 consists of 12 residues. Germline CDR1 is ENHRY and CDR2 is SYGVKD. V was trimmed by 8 bases and J by 0 bases, leaving 6 bases between them. This CDR3 is CAIQTSTDTQYF. For the CDR3, the DNA is TGTGCCATCCAAACTAGCACAGATACGCAGTATTTT.

This clone has more than one count but fewer than ten. V gene TRBV21-1 combines with J gene TRBJ1-2. TRBV21-1 is annotated as a pseudogene. The CDR3 has 11 amino acids. The CDR3 DNA follows: TGTGCCAGCAGCCTTAGCTTTGGCTACACCTTC. Its translation is CASSLSFGYTF.

The chain is built from TRBV2 and TRBJ1-2; D is undetermined. Deletions cut 0 bases from V and 6 bases from J, with 8 bases between. From germline, CDR1 is SNHLY and CDR2 FYNNEI. The CDR3 is 13 amino acids. CDR3 loop: CASSEARGDGYTF. The DNA for the CDR3 is TGTGCCAGCAGTGAAGCCCGGGGAGATGGCTACACCTTC.

Only one count was recorded for this clone. This rearrangement joins TRBV9 to TRBJ1-5; TRBD1 is a possible D gene (6 bases). V lost 0 bases and J lost 2, with 9 bases in between. The CDR3 consists of 15 residues. CDR1 is SGDLS and CDR2 is YYNGEE in the germline V gene. Written as DNA, the CDR3 is TGTGCCAGCAGCGTAGGCGCAGGGGGCAATCAGCCCCAGCATTTT. It translates to CASSVGAGGNQPQHF.

This clone was detected once. CDR3 region: CASSRMGTGVEQFF. The CDR3 region has the DNA TGTGCCAGCAGTCGAATGGGGACAGGGGTCGAGCAGTTCTTC. This chain links TRBV11-3 with TRBJ2-1; TRBD1 matches 10 bases. There are 14 residues in the CDR3. The V segment lost 6 bases and the J segment 10 bases; nucleotides outside the gene matches: 9. Germline CDR1 is SGHNT and CDR2 is YENEEA.

J is TRBJ1-2 and V is TRBV6-5; D uncertain. Deletions cut 1 base from V and 2 bases from J, with 5 bases between. The CDR3 consists of 13 residues. Germline V gives CDR1 MNHEY, CDR2 SVGAGI. The DNA for the CDR3 is TGTGCCAGCAGTTACTACCGGAACTATGGCTACACCTTC. It codes for CASSYYRNYGYTF.

V gene TRBV4-1 combines with J gene TRBJ1-5; 8 nucleotides match TRBD1. Germline V gives CDR1 MGHRA, CDR2 YSYEKL. Trimming took 4 bases from V and 4 from J; bases not matched to a gene: 9. The CDR3 is made up of 16 amino acids. CDR3 protein: CASSRGFDRGNQPQHF. The DNA of the CDR3 is TGCGCCAGCAGCCGGGGATTCGACAGGGGTAATCAGCCCCAGCATTTT.

The chain employs TRBV3-1 (or the pseudogene TRBV3-2) and TRBJ2-2, with 8 bases aligning to TRBD1. The ends lost 6 bases at V and 3 bases at J; junction bases unmatched: 6. This CDR3 has 15 residues. CDR1 LGHDT and CDR2 YNNKEL come from the germline V gene (reference sequence). CDR3 region: CASRLRQGHTGELFF. The CDR3 DNA follows: TGTGCCAGCAGACTTCGACAGGGGCACACCGGGGAGCTGTTTTTT.

This chain uses TRBV10-3 with TRBJ1-5; unclear D gene. Germline V lookup: CDR1 ENHRY, CDR2 SYGVKD. CDR3 length: 12 amino acids. The ends were cut back, 4 bases at V and 7 bases at J, with 8 bases in the middle. The CDR3 DNA sequence: TGTGCCATCAGTGTCCCGGGACAGCCCCAGCATTTT. Translated: CAISVPGQPQHF.

V gene TRBV11-2 combines with J gene TRBJ1-1; D is perhaps TRBD1 (5 bases). From germline, CDR1 is SGHAT and CDR2 FQNNGV. With 0 bases removed from V and 1 base from J, the gap between germline ends came to 12 bases. The CDR3 length is 16 residues. CDR3 coding DNA: TGTGCCAGCAGCTTAGATAGGCGGGGCAGGAACACTGAAGCTTTCTTT. Residues: CASSLDRRGRNTEAFF.

This chain connects TRBV28 to TRBJ1-5, with D perhaps TRBD1 (5 bases). This CDR3 has 14 amino acids. The germline CDR1 and CDR2 sequences are MDHEN and SYDVKM. V was shortened by 6 bases and J by 5 bases, with 14 bases between the two germline ends. The CDR3 reads CASSNRQRHQPQHF. CDR3 sequence (DNA): TGTGCCAGCAGCAACAGGCAAAGGCATCAGCCCCAGCATTTT.

The sample holds a few counts of this clone. V usage is TRBV27 and J usage is TRBJ1-2; D unclear. The CDR3 totals 14 residues. Deletions cut 0 bases from V and 3 bases from J, with 8 bases between. CDR1 MNHEY and CDR2 SMNVEV come from the germline V gene (reference sequence). DNA for the CDR3: TGTGCCAGCAGTTTATCTGGGCTGGACTATGGCTACACCTTC. It yields the protein CASSLSGLDYGYTF.